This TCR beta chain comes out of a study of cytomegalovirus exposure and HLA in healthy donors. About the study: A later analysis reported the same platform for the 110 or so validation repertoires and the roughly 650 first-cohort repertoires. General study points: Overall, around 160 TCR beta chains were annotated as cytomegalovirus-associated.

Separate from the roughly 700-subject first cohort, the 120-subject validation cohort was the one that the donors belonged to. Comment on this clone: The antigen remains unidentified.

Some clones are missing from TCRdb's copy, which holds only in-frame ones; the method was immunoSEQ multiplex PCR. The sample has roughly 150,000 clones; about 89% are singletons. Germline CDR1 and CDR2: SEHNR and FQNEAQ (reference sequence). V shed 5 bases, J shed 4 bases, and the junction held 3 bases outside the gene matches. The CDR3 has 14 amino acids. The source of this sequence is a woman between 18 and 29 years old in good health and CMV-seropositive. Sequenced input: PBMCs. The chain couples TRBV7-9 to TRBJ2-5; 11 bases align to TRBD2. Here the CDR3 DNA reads TGTGCCAGCAGCCGAGGACTAGCGGGAGAGACCCAGTACTTC. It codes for CASSRGLAGETQYF.